The 15 T cell receptor beta chains reported below all come from one sample, sequenced in a study of shared clonotypes between healthy human individuals. Profiling relied on immunoSEQ multiplex PCR, and the TCRdb table lists in-frame clones only, not all of them. This sample yields about 2 million clones, of which about 95% are seen a single time; more than 0.1% belongs to the top ten. The sequencing input was naive CD4+ T cells sorted from blood. Subset defined: CD45RA+ positively selected. The receptors shown here come from a man aged 18 to 35 in good health.

CDR3 nucleotides: TGCGCCAGCAGCCTAGTCGGGGGGGCCTCCGAGCAGTACTTC. Translated: CASSLVGGASEQYF. The rearrangement uses TRBV4-1 and TRBJ2-7, with 8 positions matching TRBD2. V lost 4 bases, J lost 6 bases, and 8 bases stayed unmatched. This CDR3 contains 14 residues. CDR1 and CDR2 from the germline V gene are MGHRA and YSYEKL.

The chain uses TRBV5-4 and TRBJ2-5; D is undetermined. V shed 0 bases and J shed 7 bases, with 7 bases lying between them. CDR1 and CDR2 from the germline V gene are SGHNT and YYREEE (reference sequence). The CDR3 sequence is 12 residues long. This CDR3 reads CASSLDTTTQYF. In DNA form, the CDR3 reads TGTGCCAGCAGCTTGGATACTACGACCCAGTACTTC.

The chain combines TRBV7-9 with TRBJ2-1; tentatively, D is TRBD1 (5 bases). The CDR3 loop spans 14 amino acids. Deletions cut 11 bases from V and 9 bases from J, with 23 bases between. Germline CDR1 SEHNR, CDR2 FQNEAQ (reference sequence). CDR3: CALQWGLKLGEQFF. The CDR3 nucleotides read TGTGCCCTGCAGTGGGGCCTTAAACTCGGTGAGCAGTTCTTC.

This sequence joins TRBV9 and TRBJ2-3, with D possibly TRBD2 on 6 matching bases. The V end was cut by 3 bases, the J end by 1 base, with 15 bases between. This CDR3 spans 16 amino acids. The V gene's germline CDR1 is SGDLS and CDR2 YYNGEE. CDR3 in amino acids: CASSGGEQYRTDTQYF. For the CDR3, the DNA is TGTGCCAGCAGCGGGGGGGAGCAATACCGCACAGATACGCAGTATTTT.

This clone is a singleton in its sample. The chain is built from TRBV6-5 and TRBJ1-2, with unresolved D. Trimming cost V 3 bases and J 2 bases, with 7 bases left between them. This CDR3 comprises 13 residues. Germline loops: CDR1 MNHEY, CDR2 SVGAGI. The CDR3 reads CASSYNGNYGYTF. CDR3 nucleotides: TGTGCCAGCAGTTATAACGGGAACTATGGCTACACCTTC.

The rearrangement links TRBV7-6 to TRBJ2-1, with D uncertain. The CDR3 has 15 amino acids. Deletions cut 3 bases from V and 2 bases from J, with 11 bases between. Germline CDR1 and CDR2: SGHVS and FNYEAQ. The CDR3 sequence: CASSFRGAAYNEQFF. In DNA form, the CDR3 reads TGTGCCAGCAGCTTTCGAGGTGCCGCCTACAATGAGCAGTTCTTC.

The chain couples TRBV19 to TRBJ2-7; D ambiguous. Germline loops: CDR1 LNHDA, CDR2 SQIVND (reference sequence). This CDR3 contains 13 residues. V was cut by 0 bases and J by 6 bases, with 9 bases left in between. The CDR3 sequence is CASSIETVGEQYF. In nucleotides, the CDR3 is TGTGCCAGTAGTATAGAAACGGTCGGCGAGCAGTACTTC.

V is TRBV16 and J is TRBJ2-7; no firm D call. The CDR3 totals 14 residues. Germline-derived CDR1 and CDR2 are KGHSY and FQNENV. Trimming took off 4 bases at V and 0 bases at J, with 10 bases between the two ends. CDR3 protein: CASSPETSSYEQYF. CDR3 in DNA: TGTGCCAGCAGCCCCGAGACGAGCTCCTACGAGCAGTACTTC.

V gene TRBV7-9 combines with J gene TRBJ1-4; perhaps TRBD1 as D (5 bases). From germline, CDR1 is SEHNR and CDR2 FQNEAQ (reference sequence). The CDR3 contains 17 residues. Deletions cut 5 bases from V and 1 base from J, with 17 bases between. The CDR3 reads CASSPRFTGRTNEKLFF. The CDR3 DNA sequence: TGTGCCAGCAGCCCCCGCTTCACAGGAAGAACTAATGAAAAACTGTTTTTT.

In its sample, this clone was seen once. The chain is built from TRBV5-1 and TRBJ2-2, with 8 bases fitting TRBD1. CDR3 length: 14 residues. Germline-derived CDR1 and CDR2 are SGHRS and YFSETQ. Trimming at V came to 0 bases and at J to 7 bases, leaving 2 bases not matched to a gene. The CDR3 loop reads CASSLDRGIGELFF. The CDR3 DNA reads TGCGCCAGCAGCTTGGACAGGGGGATCGGGGAGCTGTTTTTT. Supplemented by reference TRBV5-1 and TRBJ2-2, the full variable domain reads KAGVTQTPRYLIKTRGQQVTLSCSPISGHRSVSWYQQTPGQGLQFLFEYFSETQRNKGNFPGRFSGRQFSNSRSEMNVSTLELGDSALYLCASSLDRGIGELFFGEGSRLTVL.

Remarks on this clone: A single base separates this from a much larger clone, so it may be a read error. The rearrangement uses TRBV5-1 and TRBJ1-5; D call uncertain. There are 16 residues in the CDR3. Germline CDR1 reads SGHRS; CDR2 reads YFSETQ. Trimming removed 3 bases from V and 5 bases from J, with 18 bases in between. The CDR3 loop is CASSSDAPPVYQPQHF. DNA for the CDR3: TGCGCCAGCAGCTCGGATGCGCCCCCGGTCTATCAGCCCCAGCATTTT.

This sequence joins TRBV6-1 and TRBJ2-2, with D possibly called TRBD1 or TRBD2 (5 bases each). The CDR3 has 14 amino acids. CDR1 is MNHNS, CDR2 SASEGT, per germline. The ends were cut back, 7 bases at V and 0 bases at J, with 9 bases in the middle. CDR3 sequence (DNA): TGTGCCAGCAAGGGACCCGCGAACACCGGGGAGCTGTTTTTT. Translated: CASKGPANTGELFF.

The chain combines TRBV5-1 with TRBJ2-6; the D is unclear. The CDR3 runs to 16 residues. From germline, CDR1 is SGHRS and CDR2 YFSETQ. V gave up 0 bases and J gave up 3 bases, with 10 bases separating them. The CDR3 bases are TGCGCCAGCAGCTTGGCGACCACGTTTGGGGCCAACGTCCTGACTTTC. As protein: CASSLATTFGANVLTF.

The genes are TRBV9 and TRBJ2-5, with TRBD1 identical over 8 bases. Germline assignment: CDR1 SGDLS and CDR2 YYNGEE. J lost 5 bases, V lost 3 bases, and 6 bases had no gene match. CDR3 length: 14 residues. CDR3 loop: CASSARQGTETQYF. For the CDR3, the DNA is TGTGCCAGCAGCGCCCGACAGGGGACGGAGACCCAGTACTTC.

This sequence joins TRBV7-6 and TRBJ1-1, with 7 bases lining up with TRBD1. Unmatched junction bases numbered 9, after V lost 5 bases and J lost 3 bases. This CDR3 has 15 amino acids. The germline CDR1 and CDR2 sequences are SGHVS and FNYEAQ. CDR3 protein: CASSLTGVGDTEAFF. The CDR3 DNA reads as TGTGCCAGCAGCCTCACAGGGGTGGGGGACACTGAAGCTTTCTTT.